This is a list of T cell receptor beta chains from one sample in a study of patients and donors after allogeneic stem cell transplantation. Using its own MiXCR run on the RT-PCR reads, TCRdb lists one record per CDR3 protein. The data contain a few hundred thousand distinct CDR3 sequences, around 40% of them singletons. The sequenced sample consisted of blood, either unsorted or a sorted T cell fraction (not recorded which). The receptors here all came from a human donor who was either an allogeneic HSCT recipient or a stem cell or donor lymphocyte infusion donor (not recorded which). It is not recorded whose cells these are; they may come from a transplant donor. Both conserved end residues are part of each CDR3. The D gene is left open where the match is weak. Size values are once, few and many counts, or a class for expanded clones, and some rows have none.

J gene | D gene | CDR3 length | clone size | V gene | CDR3 protein | CDR3 DNA
TRBJ1-1 | TRBD1 | 15 | . | TRBV12-3/TRBV12-4 | CASSPGQVANTEAFF | TGTGCCAGCAGTCCGGGACAGGTCGCGAACACTGAAGCTTTCTTT
TRBJ2-3 | . | 13 | . | TRBV4-3 | CASSQVMGDTQYF | TGCGCCAGCAGCCAAGTTATGGGTGATACGCAGTATTTT
TRBJ1-1 | . | 14 | few | TRBV6-1 | CASSPGPDNTEAFF | TGTGCCAGCAGCCCGGGGCCAGATAACACTGAAGCTTTCTTT
TRBJ1-2 | . | 13 | few | TRBV20-1 | CSARLGGKDGYTF | TGCAGTGCTAGGTTGGGGGGAAAGGATGGCTACACCTTC
TRBJ1-5 | . | 16 | few | TRBV20-1 | CSARERAGISNQPQHF | TGCAGTGCTAGGGAAAGGGCGGGGATCAGCAATCAGCCCCAGCATTTT
TRBJ2-2 | . | 15 | . | TRBV11-2 | CASSSLRGGTGELFF | TGTGCCAGCAGCTCCCTTAGGGGGGGTACCGGGGAGCTGTTTTTT
TRBJ1-1 | . | 15 | . | TRBV28 | CASSLLGEENTEAFF | TGTGCCAGCAGTTTATTAGGAGAGGAGAACACTGAAGCTTTCTTT
TRBJ2-3 | . | 14 | . | TRBV15 | CATSTVPRGDTQYF | TGTGCCACCAGCACTGTACCGAGGGGAGATACGCAGTATTTT
TRBJ1-2 | . | 15 | few | TRBV7-2 | CASSSLRALNYGYTF | TGTGCCAGCAGCTCCCTCAGGGCACTTAACTATGGCTACACCTTC
TRBJ2-1 | . | 18 | . | TRBV20-1 | CSARDLPIRLLGYNEQFF | TGCAGTGCTAGAGATCTCCCTATAAGACTCTTGGGTTACAATGAGCAGTTCTTC
TRBJ2-2 | TRBD2 | 17 | few | TRBV12-3/TRBV12-4 | CASSHRGLAAITGELFF | TGTGCCAGCAGCCACAGGGGACTAGCGGCGATCACCGGGGAGCTGTTTTTT
TRBJ2-1 | TRBD1 | 17 | . | TRBV7-3 | CASSFRQGGFIDNEQFF | TGTGCCAGCAGTTTTCGACAGGGGGGATTTATCGACAATGAGCAGTTCTTC
TRBJ1-6 | . | 16 | . | TRBV20-1 | CSARDAGSSYNSPLHF | TGCAGTGCTAGAGATGCGGGGAGCTCCTATAATTCACCCCTCCACTTT
TRBJ1-2 | . | 13 | many | TRBV7-2 | CASSFRRGAGYTF | TGTGCCAGCAGCTTTCGTAGAGGCGCAGGCTACACCTTC
TRBJ1-2 | . | 14 | few | TRBV20-1 | CSASASGGIYGYTF | TGCAGTGCTAGTGCGTCGGGCGGAATCTATGGCTACACCTTC
TRBJ2-1 | . | 15 | . | TRBV5-5 | CASSLGLTSRNEQFF | TGTGCCAGCAGCCTGGGACTGACCTCGAGGAATGAGCAGTTCTTC
TRBJ2-7 | . | 15 | few | TRBV7-9 | CASSATGLGYYEQYF | TGTGCCAGCAGCGCTACAGGATTGGGGTACTACGAGCAGTACTTC
TRBJ1-5 | . | 12 | . | TRBV4-1 | CASSDPGQPQHF | TGCGCCAGCAGCGATCCCGGTCAGCCCCAGCATTTT
TRBJ2-1 | TRBD2 | 13 | . | TRBV2 | CASSGLAYNEQFF | TGTGCCAGCAGCGGACTAGCATACAATGAGCAGTTCTTC
TRBJ1-1 | . | 13 | . | TRBV6-5 | CASRRHLNTEAFF | TGTGCCAGCAGGAGACACCTGAACACTGAAGCTTTCTTT
TRBJ1-5 | TRBD1 | 13 | . | TRBV6-1 | CASDLRGNQPQHF | TGTGCCAGCGACCTCAGGGGGAATCAGCCCCAGCATTTT
TRBJ1-4 | . | 17 | once | TRBV7-8 | CASSLRRLGTTNEKLFF | TGTGCCAGCAGCTTACGACGTTTAGGAACAACTAATGAAAAACTGTTTTTT
TRBJ1-2 | . | 13 | . | TRBV12-3/TRBV12-4 | CASSFVKNYGYTF | TGTGCCAGCAGTTTTGTCAAGAACTATGGCTACACCTTC
TRBJ1-1 | . | 13 | . | TRBV20-1 | CSARRDLNTEAFF | TGCAGTGCTAGACGGGACTTGAACACTGAAGCTTTCTTT
TRBJ2-2 | . | 14 | . | TRBV10-3 | CASHGTANTGELFF | TGTGCCAGCCATGGGACTGCGAACACCGGGGAGCTGTTTTTT
TRBJ2-2 | . | 13 | few | TRBV5-1 | CASSPQDTGELFF | TGCGCCAGCAGCCCCCAAGACACCGGGGAGCTGTTTTTT
TRBJ1-6 | TRBD1 | 14 | . | TRBV12-3/TRBV12-4 | CASSPRQGNSPLHF | TGTGCCAGCAGTCCCCGACAGGGGAATTCACCCCTCCACTTT
TRBJ1-1 | TRBD1 | 16 | . | TRBV10-1 | CASSKVQGARSSEAFF | TGCGCCAGCAGTAAAGTACAGGGGGCGCGATCGTCTGAAGCTTTCTTT
TRBJ1-4 | . | 14 | . | TRBV5-1 | CASSGDGAKEKLFF | TGCGCCAGCAGCGGGGACGGGGCGAAGGAAAAACTGTTTTTT
TRBJ1-1 | . | 15 | . | TRBV3-1 | CASSRRDVRGTEAFF | TGTGCCAGCAGCCGCCGGGACGTTAGGGGCACTGAAGCTTTCTTT
TRBJ1-1 | . | 12 | . | TRBV29-1 | CSVDLGGAEAFF | TGCAGCGTTGATCTGGGCGGGGCTGAAGCTTTCTTT
TRBJ2-7 | . | 11 | few | TRBV6-6 | CASSYGPEQYF | TGTGCCAGCAGTTACGGCCCGGAGCAGTACTTC
TRBJ2-5 | . | 14 | . | TRBV18 | CASSPIEGFETQYF | TGTGCCAGCTCACCAATTGAGGGATTCGAGACCCAGTACTTC
TRBJ2-1 | . | 16 | once | TRBV12-3/TRBV12-4 | CASSLPTATKPHEQFF | TGTGCCAGCAGTCTCCCGACAGCTACAAAACCTCACGAGCAGTTCTTC
TRBJ2-5 | . | 12 | . | TRBV23-1 | CASSQLRETQYF | TGCGCCAGCAGTCAACTCCGGGAGACCCAGTACTTC
TRBJ2-7 | . | 13 | . | TRBV5-1 | CASRAEVSYEQYF | TGCGCCAGCAGGGCGGAGGTCTCCTACGAGCAGTACTTC
TRBJ1-3 | . | 15 | few | TRBV6-1 | CASSEMLGRGNTIYF | TGTGCCAGCAGTGAAATGTTGGGGCGCGGAAACACCATATATTTT
TRBJ1-2 | . | 14 | few | TRBV29-1 | CSVVDLWAGYGYTF | TGCAGCGTTGTAGACCTCTGGGCCGGGTATGGCTACACCTTC
TRBJ1-5 | TRBD1 | 14 | . | TRBV10-3 | CATKGQGVIRAQHF | TGTGCCACGAAGGGACAGGGGGTAATCCGGGCCCAGCATTTT
TRBJ1-6 | TRBD1 | 16 | . | TRBV5-1 | CASSLVGQGWNSPLHF | TGCGCCAGCAGCTTGGTGGGACAGGGGTGGAATTCACCCCTCCACTTT
TRBJ2-3 | . | 16 | . | TRBV7-8 | CASSLGRLIRTDTQYF | TGTGCCAGCAGCTTAGGGAGGCTAATACGCACAGATACGCAGTATTTT
TRBJ1-1 | . | 12 | many | TRBV29-1 | CSVPPRETEAFF | TGCAGCGTTCCCCCCCGGGAGACTGAAGCTTTCTTT
TRBJ1-6 | . | 15 | . | TRBV7-2 | CASSFRTAYNSPLHF | TGTGCCAGCAGCTTCAGGACAGCTTATAATTCACCCCTCCACTTT
TRBJ2-3 | TRBD2 | 17 | few | TRBV3-1 | CASSQVIRGGRTDTQYF | TGTGCCAGCAGCCAAGTAATTCGGGGGGGCCGCACAGATACGCAGTATTTT
TRBJ2-1 | TRBD1 | 15 | . | TRBV12-3/TRBV12-4 | CASIQTGTGVNEQFF | TGTGCCAGCATCCAAACCGGGACAGGGGTTAATGAGCAGTTCTTC
TRBJ2-6 | TRBD1 | 16 | . | TRBV5-1 | CASSWTGSSGANVLTF | TGCGCCAGCAGCTGGACAGGTAGCTCTGGGGCCAACGTCCTGACTTTC
TRBJ1-1 | . | 16 | few | TRBV9 | CASSVGGWLGNTEAFF | TGTGCCAGCAGCGTAGGGGGGTGGTTAGGGAACACTGAAGCTTTCTTT
TRBJ2-1 | . | 13 | . | TRBV5-1 | CASSLDSGNEQFF | TGCGCCAGCAGCTTGGACAGCGGCAATGAGCAGTTCTTC
TRBJ1-2 | . | 14 | few | TRBV10-3 | CAISEYREDYGYTF | TGTGCCATCAGTGAGTACAGAGAAGACTATGGCTACACCTTC
TRBJ2-2 | . | 15 | few | TRBV3-1 | CASSQDYGTIGELFF | TGTGCCAGCAGCCAAGATTACGGGACGATCGGGGAGCTGTTTTTT
TRBJ2-1 | TRBD2 | 12 | . | TRBV29-1 | CSVLRGEDEQFF | TGCAGCGTCCTCCGGGGGGAGGATGAGCAGTTCTTC
TRBJ1-2 | . | 11 | . | TRBV6-6 | CASSANGGYTF | TGTGCCAGCAGCGCCAACGGTGGCTACACCTTC